The present TCR beta chain was sequenced within a study of cytomegalovirus exposure and HLA in healthy donors. Study in general: Findings of an earlier analysis included some 120 million unique TCR beta sequences from roughly 200 million T cells.

The PCR employed 60 Vbeta primers together with 13 Jbeta primers. This table comes from immunoSEQ multiplex PCR, and its TCRdb copy is limited to in-frame clones, with some not included. The sample consists of about 140,000 clones, 80% to 85% of them appearing once. Whole-study results and caveats: DRB1 had the most TCR associations and HLA-C the fewest, a later analysis found, with rates varying by HLA locus. The classifier reportedly diagnosed cytomegalovirus status with high sensitivity and specificity.

Comments on this clone: Its antigen is undetermined.

Germline assignment: CDR1 MNHNY and CDR2 SVGAGI (reference sequence). CDR3 length: 11 amino acids. Trimming took 11 bases from V and 6 from J; bases not matched to a gene: 7. The specimen sequenced was PBMCs. This receptor was taken from a male donor in good health and CMV-seropositive. The chain uses TRBV6-6 and TRBJ2-7; 7 nucleotides line up with TRBD1. The CDR3 is CASLRDSEQYF. The CDR3 coding sequence is TGTGCCTCGCTGAGGGACAGCGAGCAGTACTTC.